This TCR beta chain was captured in a study of monozygotic twins with inflammatory bowel disease. The germline V gene encodes CDR1 SGHAT and CDR2 FQNNGV. This CDR3 is built from 15 residues. Unfractionated whole blood yielded total RNA, and T cells were not sorted. Each TCR library used 3500 ng of total RNA. TCRdb processed the 5' RACE reads again and assigns one entry to each CDR3 protein, with no DNA. The sample table includes about 210,000 distinct CDR3 sequences. The V and J genes are TRBV11-2 and TRBJ2-3; TCRdb lists TRBD1, though no DNA is available to test this call. The clonotype was recovered from a human donor with ulcerative colitis or Crohn's disease, or a healthy co-twin of an affected twin (not recorded which). What was sequenced was blood. The CDR3: CASSGGGTRTDTQYF.